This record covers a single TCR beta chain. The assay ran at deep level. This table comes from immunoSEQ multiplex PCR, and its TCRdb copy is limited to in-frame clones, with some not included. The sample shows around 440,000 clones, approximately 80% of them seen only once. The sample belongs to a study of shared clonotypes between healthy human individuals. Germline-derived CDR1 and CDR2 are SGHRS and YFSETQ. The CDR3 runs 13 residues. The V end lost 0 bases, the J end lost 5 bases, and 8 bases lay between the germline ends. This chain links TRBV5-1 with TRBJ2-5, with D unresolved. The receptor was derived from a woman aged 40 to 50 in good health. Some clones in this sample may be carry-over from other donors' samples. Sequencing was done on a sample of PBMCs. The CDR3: CASSLGVSETQYF. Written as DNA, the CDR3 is TGCGCCAGCAGCTTGGGCGTAAGTGAGACCCAGTACTTC.